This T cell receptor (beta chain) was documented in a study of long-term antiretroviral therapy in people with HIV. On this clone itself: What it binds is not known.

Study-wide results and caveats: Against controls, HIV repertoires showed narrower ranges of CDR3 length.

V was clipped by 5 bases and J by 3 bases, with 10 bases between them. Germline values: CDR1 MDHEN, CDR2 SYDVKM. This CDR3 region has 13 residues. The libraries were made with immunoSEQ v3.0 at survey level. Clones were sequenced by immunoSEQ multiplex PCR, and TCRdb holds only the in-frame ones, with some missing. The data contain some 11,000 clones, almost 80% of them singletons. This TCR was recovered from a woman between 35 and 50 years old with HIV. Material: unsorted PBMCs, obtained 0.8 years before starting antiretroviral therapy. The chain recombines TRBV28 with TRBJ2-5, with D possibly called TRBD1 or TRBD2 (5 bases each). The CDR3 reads CASSGDVEETQYF. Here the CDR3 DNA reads TGTGCCAGCAGTGGGGACGTGGAAGAGACCCAGTACTTC.